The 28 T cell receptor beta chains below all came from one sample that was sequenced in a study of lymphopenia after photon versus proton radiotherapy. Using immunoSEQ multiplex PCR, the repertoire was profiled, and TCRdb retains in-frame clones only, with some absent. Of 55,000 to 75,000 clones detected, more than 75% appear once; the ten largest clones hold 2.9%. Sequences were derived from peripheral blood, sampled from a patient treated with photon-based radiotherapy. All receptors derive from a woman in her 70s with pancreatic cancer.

CDR3 DNA sequence: TGTGCCAGCACTGAGACTGGGGGCATTGAAGCTTTCTTT. This translates into CASTETGGIEAFF. V and J are TRBV2 and TRBJ1-1; TRBD1 is a possible D gene (6 bases). Per the germline V gene, CDR1 is SNHLY and CDR2 is FYNNEI. This CDR3 has 13 residues. The V gene lost 7 bases and the J gene lost 7 bases, with 16 bases spanning the gap.

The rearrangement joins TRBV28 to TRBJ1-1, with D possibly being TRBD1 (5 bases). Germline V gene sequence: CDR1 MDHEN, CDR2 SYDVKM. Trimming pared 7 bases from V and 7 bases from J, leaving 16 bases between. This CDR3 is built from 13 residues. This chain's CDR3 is CASTDSPEVEAFF. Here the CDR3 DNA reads TGTGCCAGCACTGACAGCCCTGAAGTTGAAGCTTTCTTT.

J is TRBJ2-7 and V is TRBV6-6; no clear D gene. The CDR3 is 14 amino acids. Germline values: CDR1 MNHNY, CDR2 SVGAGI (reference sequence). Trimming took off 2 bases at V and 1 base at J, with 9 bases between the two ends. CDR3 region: CASSYTRRSYEQYF. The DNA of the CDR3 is TGTGCCAGCAGTTACACAAGAAGGTCCTACGAGCAGTACTTC.

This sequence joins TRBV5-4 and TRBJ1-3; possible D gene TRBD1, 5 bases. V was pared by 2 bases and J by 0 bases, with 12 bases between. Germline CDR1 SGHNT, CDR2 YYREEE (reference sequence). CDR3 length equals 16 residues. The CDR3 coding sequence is TGTGCCAGCAGCTTTCTCGGGGCCCACTCTGGAAACACCATATATTTT. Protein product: CASSFLGAHSGNTIYF. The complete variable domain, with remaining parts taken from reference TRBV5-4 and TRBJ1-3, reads ETGVTQSPTHLIKTRGQQVTLRCSSQSGHNTVSWYQQALGQGPQFIFQYYREEENGRGNFPPRFSGLQFPNYSSELNVNALELDDSALYLCASSFLGAHSGNTIYFGEGSWLTVV.

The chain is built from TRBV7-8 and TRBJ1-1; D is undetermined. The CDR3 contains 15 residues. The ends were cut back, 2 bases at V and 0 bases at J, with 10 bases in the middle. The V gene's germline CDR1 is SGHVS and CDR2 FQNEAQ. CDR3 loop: CASSLSSLMNTEAFF. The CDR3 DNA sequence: TGTGCCAGCAGCTTATCCAGCCTCATGAACACTGAAGCTTTCTTT. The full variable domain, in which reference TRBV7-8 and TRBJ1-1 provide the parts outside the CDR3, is GAGVSQSPRYKVAKRGQDVALRCDPISGHVSLFWYQQALGQGPEFLTYFQNEAQLDKSGLPSDRFFAERPEGSVSTLKIQRTQQEDSAVYLCASSLSSLMNTEAFFGQGTRLTVV.

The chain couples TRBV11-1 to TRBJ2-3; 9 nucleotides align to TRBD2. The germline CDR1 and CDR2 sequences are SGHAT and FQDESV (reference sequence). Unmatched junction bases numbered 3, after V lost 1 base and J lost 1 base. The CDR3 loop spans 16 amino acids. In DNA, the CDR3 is TGTGCCAGCAGCTTAGTTAGCGGGAGTGGCACAGATACGCAGTATTTT. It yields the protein CASSLVSGSGTDTQYF.

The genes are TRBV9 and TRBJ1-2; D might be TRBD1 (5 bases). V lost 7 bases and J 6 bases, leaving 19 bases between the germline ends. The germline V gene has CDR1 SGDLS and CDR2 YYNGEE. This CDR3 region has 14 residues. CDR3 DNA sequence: TGTGCCAGCGATCCGGCAGGCCTGGGGCATGGCTACACCTTC. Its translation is CASDPAGLGHGYTF.

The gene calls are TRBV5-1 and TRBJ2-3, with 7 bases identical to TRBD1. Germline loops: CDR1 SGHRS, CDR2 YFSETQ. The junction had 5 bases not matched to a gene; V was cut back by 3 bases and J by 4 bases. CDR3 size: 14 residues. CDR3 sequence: CASSSTGQPDTQYF. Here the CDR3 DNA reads TGCGCCAGCAGCTCGACAGGGCAGCCAGATACGCAGTATTTT.

The CDR3 DNA sequence: TGTGCCAGCAGCTTATGGGGTAGTGGGAGTAGCTTCAACTCAGAGACCCAGTACTTC. It encodes CASSLWGSGSSFNSETQYF. The chain combines TRBV7-9 with TRBJ2-5; possible D gene TRBD2, 5 bases. The germline CDR1 and CDR2 sequences are SEHNR and FQNEAQ (reference sequence). Deletions cut 2 bases from V and 4 bases from J, with 26 bases between. This CDR3 is 19 amino acids long. The full variable domain, with the rest looked up from reference TRBV7-9 and TRBJ2-5, is DTGVSQNPRHKITKRGQNVTFRCDPISEHNRLYWYRQTLGQGPEFLTYFQNEAQLEKSRLLSDRFSAERPKGSFSTLEIQRTEQGDSAMYLCASSLWGSGSSFNSETQYFGPGTRLLVL.

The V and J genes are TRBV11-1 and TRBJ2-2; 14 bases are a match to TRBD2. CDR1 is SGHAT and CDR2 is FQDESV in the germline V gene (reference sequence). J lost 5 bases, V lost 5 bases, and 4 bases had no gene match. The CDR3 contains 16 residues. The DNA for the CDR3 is TGTGCCAGCAGCCGGGGACTAGCGGGAGTTACCGGGGAGCTGTTTTTT. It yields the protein CASSRGLAGVTGELFF. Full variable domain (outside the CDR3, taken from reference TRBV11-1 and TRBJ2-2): EAEVAQSPRYKITEKSQAVAFWCDPISGHATLYWYRQILGQGPELLVQFQDESVVDDSQLPKDRFSAERLKGVDSTLKIQPAELGDSAMYLCASSRGLAGVTGELFFGEGSRLTVL.

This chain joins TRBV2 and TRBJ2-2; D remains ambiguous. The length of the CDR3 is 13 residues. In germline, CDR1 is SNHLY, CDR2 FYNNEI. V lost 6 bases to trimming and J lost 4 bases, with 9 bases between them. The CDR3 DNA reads TGTGCCAGCAGGCCCTTGGGCACCGGGGAGCTGTTTTTT. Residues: CASRPLGTGELFF.

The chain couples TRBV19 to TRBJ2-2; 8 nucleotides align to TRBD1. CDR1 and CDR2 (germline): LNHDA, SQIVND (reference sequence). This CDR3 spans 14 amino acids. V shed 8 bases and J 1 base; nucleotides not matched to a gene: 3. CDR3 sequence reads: CASHGQGNTGELFF. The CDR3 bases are TGTGCCAGTCATGGACAGGGGAACACCGGGGAGCTGTTTTTT.

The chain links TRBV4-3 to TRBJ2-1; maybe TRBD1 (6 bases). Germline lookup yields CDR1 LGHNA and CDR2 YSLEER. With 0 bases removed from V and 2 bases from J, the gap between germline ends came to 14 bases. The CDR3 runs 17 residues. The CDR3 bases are TGCGCCAGCAGCCAAGATCTAGCTAGGGGGACCTACAATGAGCAGTTCTTC. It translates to CASSQDLARGTYNEQFF.

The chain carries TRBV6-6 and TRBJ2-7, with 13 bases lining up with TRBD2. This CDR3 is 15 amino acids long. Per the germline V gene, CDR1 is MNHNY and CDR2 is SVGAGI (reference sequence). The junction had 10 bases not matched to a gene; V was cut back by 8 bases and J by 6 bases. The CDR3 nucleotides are TGTGCCAGCGATGGTAGGACTAGCGGGAGATCCGAGCAGTACTTC. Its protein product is CASDGRTSGRSEQYF.

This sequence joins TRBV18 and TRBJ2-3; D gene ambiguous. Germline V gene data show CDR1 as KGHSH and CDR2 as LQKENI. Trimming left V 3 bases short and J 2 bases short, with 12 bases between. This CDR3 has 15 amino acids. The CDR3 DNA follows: TGTGCCAGCTCACCTTACAGCTTAGCCACAGATACGCAGTATTTT. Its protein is CASSPYSLATDTQYF.

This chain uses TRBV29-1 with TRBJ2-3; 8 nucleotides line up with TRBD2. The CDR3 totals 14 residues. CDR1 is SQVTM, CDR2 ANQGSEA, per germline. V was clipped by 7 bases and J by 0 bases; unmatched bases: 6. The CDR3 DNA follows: TGCAGCGCTACAGCGGGAGCTAGCACAGATACGCAGTATTTT. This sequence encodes CSATAGASTDTQYF.

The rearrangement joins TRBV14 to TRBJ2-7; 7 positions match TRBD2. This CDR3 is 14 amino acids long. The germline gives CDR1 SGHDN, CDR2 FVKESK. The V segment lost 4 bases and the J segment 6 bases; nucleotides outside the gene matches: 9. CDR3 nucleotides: TGTGCCAGCAGCCCAAGGGGAGGGCCTCGCGAGCAGTACTTC. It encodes CASSPRGGPREQYF.

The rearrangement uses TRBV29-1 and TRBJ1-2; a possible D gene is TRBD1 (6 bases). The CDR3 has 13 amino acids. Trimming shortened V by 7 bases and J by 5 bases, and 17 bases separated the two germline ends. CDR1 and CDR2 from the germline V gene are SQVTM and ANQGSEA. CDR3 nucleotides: TGCAGCGGTGGCGTCGGGGGCCAATATGGCTACACCTTC. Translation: CSGGVGGQYGYTF.

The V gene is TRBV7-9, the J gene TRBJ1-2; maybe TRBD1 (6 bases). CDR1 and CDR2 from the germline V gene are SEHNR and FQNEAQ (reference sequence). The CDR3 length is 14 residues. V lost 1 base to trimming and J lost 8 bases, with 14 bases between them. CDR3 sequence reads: CASSLEGGSGGYTF. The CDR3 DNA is TGTGCCAGCAGCTTAGAAGGGGGGTCGGGAGGCTACACCTTC. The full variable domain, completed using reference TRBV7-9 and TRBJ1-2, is DTGVSQNPRHKITKRGQNVTFRCDPISEHNRLYWYRQTLGQGPEFLTYFQNEAQLEKSRLLSDRFSAERPKGSFSTLEIQRTEQGDSAMYLCASSLEGGSGGYTFGSGTRLTVV.

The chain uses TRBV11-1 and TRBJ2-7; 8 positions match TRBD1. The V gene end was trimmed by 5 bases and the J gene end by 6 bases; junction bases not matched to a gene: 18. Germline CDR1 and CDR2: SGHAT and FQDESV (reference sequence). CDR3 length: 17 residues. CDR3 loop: CASSPPGQGRRETEQYF. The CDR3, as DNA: TGTGCCAGCAGCCCCCCCGGACAGGGAAGAAGGGAGACCGAGCAGTACTTC.

The DNA of the CDR3 is TGTGCCTCCGGGGGTGAGAAGGTTTGGGATACGCAGTATTTT. This sequence encodes CASGGEKVWDTQYF. The chain has TRBV10-3 and TRBJ2-3, with D possibly being TRBD2 (6 bases). With 11 bases removed from V and 6 bases from J, the gap between germline ends came to 21 bases. CDR3 length: 14 amino acids. From germline, CDR1 is ENHRY and CDR2 SYGVKD.

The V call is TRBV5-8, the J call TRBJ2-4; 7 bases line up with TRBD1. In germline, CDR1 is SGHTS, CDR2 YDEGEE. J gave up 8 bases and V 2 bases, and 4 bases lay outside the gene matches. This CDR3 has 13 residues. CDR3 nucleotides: TGTGCCAGCAGCTTTGACAGGGTGGACATTCAGTACTTC. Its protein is CASSFDRVDIQYF.

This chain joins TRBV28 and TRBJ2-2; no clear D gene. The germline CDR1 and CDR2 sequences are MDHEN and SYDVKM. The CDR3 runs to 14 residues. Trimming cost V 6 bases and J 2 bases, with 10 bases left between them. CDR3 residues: CASSYLKNTGELFF. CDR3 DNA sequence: TGTGCCAGCAGCTACCTCAAAAACACCGGGGAGCTGTTTTTT.

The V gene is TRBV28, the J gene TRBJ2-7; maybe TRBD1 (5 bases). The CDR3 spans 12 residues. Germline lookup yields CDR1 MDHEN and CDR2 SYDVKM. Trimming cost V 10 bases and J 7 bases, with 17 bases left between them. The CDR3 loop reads CATSSGAGEQYF. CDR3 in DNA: TGTGCCACCTCCTCTGGGGCTGGAGAGCAGTACTTC.

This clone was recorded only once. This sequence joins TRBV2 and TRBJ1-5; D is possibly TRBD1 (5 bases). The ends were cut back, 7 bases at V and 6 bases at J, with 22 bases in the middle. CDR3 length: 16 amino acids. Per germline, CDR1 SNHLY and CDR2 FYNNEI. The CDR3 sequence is CASTVGGTYIPQPQHF. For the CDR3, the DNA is TGTGCCAGCACTGTGGGAGGGACCTACATTCCTCAGCCCCAGCATTTT.

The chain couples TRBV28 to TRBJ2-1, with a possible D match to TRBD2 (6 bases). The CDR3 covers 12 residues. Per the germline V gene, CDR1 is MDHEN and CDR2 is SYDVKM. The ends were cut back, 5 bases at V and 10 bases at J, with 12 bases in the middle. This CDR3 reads CASSPLSGEQFF. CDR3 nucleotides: TGTGCCAGCAGTCCCTTAAGCGGGGAGCAGTTCTTC.

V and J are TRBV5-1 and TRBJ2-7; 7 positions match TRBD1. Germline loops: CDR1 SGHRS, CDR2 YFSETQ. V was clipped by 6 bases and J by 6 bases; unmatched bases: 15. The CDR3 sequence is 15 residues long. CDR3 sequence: CASTWGTRQGIEQYF. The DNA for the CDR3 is TGCGCCAGCACCTGGGGGACACGACAGGGCATCGAGCAGTACTTC.

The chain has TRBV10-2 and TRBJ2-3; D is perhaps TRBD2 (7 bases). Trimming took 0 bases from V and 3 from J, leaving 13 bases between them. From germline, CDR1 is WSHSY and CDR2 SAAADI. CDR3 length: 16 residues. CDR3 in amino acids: CASSESGGLATDTQYF. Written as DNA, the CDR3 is TGCGCCAGCAGTGAGTCGGGGGGGCTAGCGACAGATACGCAGTATTTT.